What follows are 20 T cell receptor beta chains derived from one specimen sequenced in a study of T-cell memory formation after mild COVID-19. Each CDR3 protein gets one entry after TCRdb re-called the 5' RACE reads with MiXCR. This sample has around 200,000 distinct CDR3 sequences; 20% to 25% occur once, and the top ten carry under 25%. Sequences were obtained from PBMCs or a T cell subset sorted from them (not recorded which). These receptors were collected from an adult woman who had mild COVID-19 (a few samples of this study predate the infection). Cell type and time point are not known.

This clonotype has more than one count but fewer than ten. This chain links TRBV20-1 with TRBJ2-7; possible D gene TRBD2, 5 bases. Germline loops: CDR1 DFQATT, CDR2 SNEGSKA (reference sequence). V was clipped by 0 bases and J by 2 bases, with 14 bases between them. The CDR3 is 15 amino acids. The DNA for the CDR3 is TGCAGTGCTAGAGATACTCAGGACTCCCCCTACGAGCAGTACTTC. Its protein product is CSARDTQDSPYEQYF.

A few counts support this clonotype. CDR3 region: CASRGLSVEQYF. CDR3 DNA: TGTGCCAGCAGGGGACTTAGCGTGGAGCAGTACTTC. V usage is TRBV25-1 and J usage is TRBJ2-7; possibly TRBD2 for D (6 bases). Trimming removed 6 bases from V and 7 bases from J, with 13 bases in between. Germline CDR1 reads MGHDK; CDR2 reads SYGVNS. The CDR3 extends over 12 amino acids.

This clonotype was detected only a few times. The V call is TRBV7-9, the J call TRBJ2-7, with 9 bases matching TRBD2. CDR1 SEHNR and CDR2 FQNEAQ come from the germline V gene (reference sequence). The CDR3 extends over 15 amino acids. With 5 bases clipped from V and 2 bases from J, the junction kept 7 bases outside the gene matches. The CDR3 protein is CASSTTSGSPYEQYF. CDR3 bases: TGTGCCAGCAGCACGACTAGCGGTTCCCCCTACGAGCAGTACTTC.

This chain uses TRBV6-2 or TRBV6-3 with TRBJ1-2, with D perhaps matching TRBD1 (5 bases). This CDR3 has 14 residues. CDR1 is MNHEY and CDR2 is SVGEGT in the germline V gene. Trimming took 11 bases from V and 7 from J, leaving 23 bases between them. The CDR3 sequence: CAVSTRQGGGGYTF. DNA of the CDR3: TGTGCCGTTTCGACCCGGCAGGGAGGTGGTGGCTACACCTTC.

The chain uses TRBV9 and TRBJ2-2; tentative D call: TRBD1 (5 bases). This CDR3 is built from 15 residues. The ends were cut back, 0 bases at V and 3 bases at J, with 9 bases in the middle. The germline CDR1 and CDR2 sequences are SGDLS and YYNGEE. Here the CDR3 DNA reads TGTGCCAGCAGCGTAGGACAGATAGACACCGGGGAGCTGTTTTTT. It encodes CASSVGQIDTGELFF.

This chain joins TRBV7-9 and TRBJ2-1; 7 bases are shared with TRBD1. Per germline, CDR1 SEHNR and CDR2 FQNEAQ (reference sequence). The V gene end was trimmed by 5 bases and the J gene end by 4 bases; junction bases not matched to a gene: 5. CDR3 length: 14 amino acids. CDR3 loop: CASSPKDRYNEQFF. The DNA of the CDR3 is TGTGCCAGCAGCCCTAAGGACAGGTACAATGAGCAGTTCTTC.

This clonotype was counted between two and nine times. This chain joins TRBV7-3 and TRBJ2-5; D tentatively reads TRBD1 or TRBD2 (6 bases each). The CDR3 consists of 17 residues. Trimming stripped 0 bases from V and 1 base from J, with 15 bases between. The germline gives CDR1 SGHTA, CDR2 FQGTGA. Here the CDR3 reads CASSLTGGSQGQETQYF. The CDR3 DNA reads TGTGCCAGCAGCTTAACCGGGGGCTCACAGGGCCAAGAGACCCAGTACTTC.

This clonotype was counted a few times. V and J are TRBV19 and TRBJ2-1; D ambiguous. The CDR3 runs to 11 residues. V was clipped by 3 bases and J by 5 bases, with 2 bases between them. Looked up from germline, CDR1 is LNHDA and CDR2 is SQIVND (reference sequence). The DNA of the CDR3 is TGTGCCAGTAGTATCCACAATGAGCAGTTCTTC. This codes for CASSIHNEQFF.

This clonotype was seen more than once but under ten times. This rearrangement joins TRBV5-6 to TRBJ2-5; 7 positions agree with TRBD1. J lost 4 bases, V lost 4 bases, and 13 bases had no gene match. The CDR3 is made up of 16 amino acids. Germline loops: CDR1 SGHDT, CDR2 YYEEEE. This CDR3 is CASSKDGQVVGETQYF. The CDR3 DNA follows: TGTGCCAGCAGCAAGGACGGACAGGTCGTCGGAGAGACCCAGTACTTC.

The sample holds a few counts of this clonotype. The J gene is TRBJ2-2, the V gene TRBV6-2 or TRBV6-3; no clear D. CDR1 and CDR2 (germline): MNHEY, SVGEGT. V was cut by 6 bases and J by 6 bases, with 23 bases left in between. The CDR3 loop spans 17 amino acids. CDR3 in amino acids: CASSHPRDTPWPGELFF. CDR3 in DNA: TGTGCCAGCAGCCACCCCCGAGACACCCCCTGGCCCGGGGAGCTGTTTTTT.

CDR3 region: CSAREDRIYEQYF. CDR3 nucleotides: TGCAGTGCTAGAGAAGACAGGATCTACGAGCAGTACTTC. The chain has TRBV20-1 and TRBJ2-7; a weak D match, TRBD1 (6 bases). This CDR3 comprises 13 residues. V was cut by 0 bases and J by 3 bases, with 9 bases left in between. Germline V gene lookup returns CDR1 DFQATT and CDR2 SNEGSKA (reference sequence).

V usage is TRBV7-9 and J usage is TRBJ2-1; 7 bases are shared with TRBD2. The V and J ends lost 5 bases and 0 bases, in that order; junction bases with no gene match: 16. This CDR3 spans 19 amino acids. Germline V gene data show CDR1 as SEHNR and CDR2 as FQNEAQ (reference sequence). This CDR3 is CASSAEGAGLLSSYNEQFF. The DNA for the CDR3 is TGTGCCAGCAGCGCAGAGGGAGCGGGACTTCTTAGCTCCTACAATGAGCAGTTCTTC.

This clonotype was counted only a few times. This chain uses TRBV21-1 with TRBJ2-7; the table's D call of TRBD1 was not tested on the DNA. TRBV21-1 is labeled a pseudogene. The CDR3 consists of 13 residues. CDR3 sequence: CASSKVGGYEQYF. The CDR3 DNA sequence: TGTGCCAGCAGCAAAGTGGGCGGCTACGAGCAGTACTTC.

This clonotype has just a few counts. V and J are TRBV7-6 and TRBJ2-1, with D possibly TRBD2 on 5 matching bases. V gave up 5 bases and J gave up 4 bases, with 12 bases separating them. The CDR3 consists of 14 residues. The germline V gene has CDR1 SGHVS and CDR2 FNYEAQ. The CDR3 bases are TGTGCCAGCAGCGACACCGGGAAGTACAATGAGCAGTTCTTC. It specifies CASSDTGKYNEQFF.

This clonotype turned up a few times. The DNA of the CDR3 is TGTGCCAGTAAATGGGTAGACAGTCAACCCTACGAGCAGTACTTC. This translates into CASKWVDSQPYEQYF. V and J are TRBV19 and TRBJ2-7; a weak D match, TRBD1 (5 bases). V was clipped by 7 bases and J by 2 bases, with 18 bases between them. This CDR3 has 15 residues. Per the germline V gene, CDR1 is LNHDA and CDR2 is SQIVND (reference sequence).

The J gene is TRBJ2-2, the V gene TRBV4-1; TRBD1 agrees at 8 bases. Germline CDR1 reads MGHRA; CDR2 reads YSYEKL. This CDR3 contains 17 residues. V shed 5 bases and J 4 bases; nucleotides not matched to a gene: 12. The CDR3 DNA reads as TGCGCCAGCAGCGAAGGACAGGGAAGGGTGGTCACCGGGGAGCTGTTTTTT. Protein product: CASSEGQGRVVTGELFF.

The chain links TRBV5-6 to TRBJ1-5, with D possibly TRBD1 on 5 matching bases. Germline V gene lookup returns CDR1 SGHDT and CDR2 YYEEEE. This CDR3 contains 14 residues. V shed 5 bases and J shed 9 bases, with 18 bases lying between them. CDR3 sequence reads: CASSAGQPTGPQHF. The CDR3 DNA sequence: TGTGCCAGCAGTGCAGGACAACCTACGGGGCCCCAGCATTTT.

This chain joins TRBV5-4 and TRBJ1-2; D remains unclear. The ends were cut back, 4 bases at V and 4 bases at J, with 14 bases in the middle. CDR1 is SGHNT, CDR2 YYREEE, per germline (reference sequence). The CDR3 totals 14 residues. CDR3 nucleotides: TGTGCCAGCAGCAAGCCCCCCGCCGGCTATGGCTACACCTTC. Protein sequence: CASSKPPAGYGYTF.

This clonotype was counted between two and nine times. The rearrangement joins TRBV27 to TRBJ1-2; D gene ambiguous. The CDR3 loop spans 14 amino acids. From germline, CDR1 is MNHEY and CDR2 SMNVEV (reference sequence). V lost 5 bases and J 4 bases, leaving 14 bases between the germline ends. CDR3 region: CASSPAPGGYGYTF. CDR3 DNA sequence: TGTGCCAGCAGTCCGGCCCCCGGAGGCTATGGCTACACCTTC.

The chain combines TRBV29-1 with TRBJ2-7, with 9 bases that match TRBD1. The CDR3 is 15 amino acids. V lost 0 bases and J lost 4; bases outside the gene matches: 7. Germline loops: CDR1 SQVTM, CDR2 ANQGSEA. The CDR3 loop reads CSVEETGTGRYEQYF. The CDR3 nucleotides are TGCAGCGTTGAAGAAACCGGGACAGGGAGGTACGAGCAGTACTTC.